This T cell receptor (beta chain) was identified in a study of T cells expressing NK-cell markers. As for the study in general: Sequencing of TCR beta repertoires drew on sorted CD3+CD56+NKG2C+, CD3+CD56+NKG2C- and CD3+CD56-NKG2C+ T cells. Sequencing covered eight donors, seven HCMV-seropositive and one seronegative.

Study-level points and caveats: Also leading the CD3+CD56-NKG2C+ fraction in a handful of donors were these clonotypes. The contribution of dominant NKG2C+ clonotypes to CD8+ T cells in a handful of donors was roughly 1.0-7.5%.

For each CDR3 protein, TCRdb gives one entry from its re-call of the 5' RACE reads, without DNA. The sample has 550,000 or so distinct CDR3 sequences, and its top ten clones hold under 4.5%. This CDR3 is built from 14 residues. Germline V gene sequence: CDR1 DFQATT, CDR2 SNEGSKA (reference sequence). A remark on this clonotype: Its target is not known.

Sequencing used blood T cells: a sorted CD56 or NKG2C T cell subset, CD4+ or CD8+ T cells, or bulk PBMC T cells (not recorded which). This receptor was obtained from a man between 18 and 29 years old in good health. This rearrangement joins TRBV20-1 to TRBJ1-5. The CDR3 sequence: CSAQAAISNQPQHF.